This entry lists 14 T cell receptor beta chains sequenced from one sample in a study of pediatric ulcerative colitis (dated by TCRdb to the late 2010s). To prepare the library, the immunoSEQ multiplex PCR assay was applied. The table comes from immuneACCESS by way of TCRdb, which keeps in-frame sequences with V and J called. Part of the clones is missing from these tables; in studies checked, under half for an unresolved V gene and the rest for unknown reasons. The sample records tens of thousands of clones, roughly 80% of which are singletons. The top ten hold less than 30% of the sample. The sample comprised blood. The receptors shown here come from a girl between 5 and 17 years old with moderate ulcerative colitis.

This rearrangement joins TRBV7-9 to TRBJ1-1; D is uncertain. Germline CDR1 SEHNR, CDR2 FQNEAQ (reference sequence). The CDR3 has 13 amino acids. V was cut by 6 bases and J by 3 bases, with 11 bases left in between. The CDR3 spells CASRNQEYTEAFF. CDR3 bases: TGTGCCAGCAGAAACCAGGAGTACACTGAAGCTTTCTTT.

This clone was seen more than once but under ten times. The chain combines TRBV6-5 with TRBJ1-3; TRBD1 is a possible D gene (6 bases). This CDR3 comprises 14 residues. V gave up 5 bases and J gave up 1 base, with 9 bases separating them. Germline values: CDR1 MNHEY, CDR2 SVGAGI. The CDR3, as DNA: TGTGCCAGCAGTACCAGGGGTTCTGGAAACACCATATATTTT. This translates into CASSTRGSGNTIYF.

This clone was detected a few times. The gene calls are TRBV5-4 and TRBJ2-7; 7 bases line up with TRBD1. Germline assignment: CDR1 SGHNT and CDR2 YYREEE (reference sequence). CDR3 length: 13 residues. Germline trimming cut 4 bases from V and 3 bases from J; bases unmatched to any gene: 4. CDR3 in amino acids: CASSQGQLYEQYF. The CDR3 region has the DNA TGTGCCAGCAGCCAGGGACAGCTCTACGAGCAGTACTTC. The entire variable domain, with the rest obtained from reference TRBV5-4 and TRBJ2-7, is as follows: ETGVTQSPTHLIKTRGQQVTLRCSSQSGHNTVSWYQQALGQGPQFIFQYYREEENGRGNFPPRFSGLQFPNYSSELNVNALELDDSALYLCASSQGQLYEQYFGPGTRLTVT.

The genes are TRBV5-1 and TRBJ2-1, with TRBD2 matching over 10 bases. Looked up from germline, CDR1 is SGHRS and CDR2 is YFSETQ. This CDR3 has 15 residues. Trimming took 0 bases from V and 6 from J; bases not matched to a gene: 3. The CDR3 loop reads CASSLEVAGGNEQFF. CDR3 bases: TGCGCCAGCAGCTTGGAAGTAGCGGGAGGCAATGAGCAGTTCTTC.

The chain is built from TRBV9 and TRBJ2-7; D unclear. Germline assignment: CDR1 SGDLS and CDR2 YYNGEE. The CDR3 sequence is 14 residues long. V dropped 0 bases and J dropped 4 bases, with 11 bases sitting between them. CDR3 region: CASSVGEGGYEQYF. The CDR3 DNA reads TGTGCCAGCAGCGTAGGGGAAGGTGGGTACGAGCAGTACTTC.

The count of this clone is one. This sequence joins TRBV7-9 and TRBJ2-5, with D perhaps matching TRBD2 (5 bases). The V end was cut by 5 bases, the J end by 6 bases, with 10 bases between. In germline, CDR1 is SEHNR, CDR2 FQNEAQ (reference sequence). The CDR3 runs 12 residues. In nucleotides, the CDR3 is TGTGCCAGCAGCCCGCCCGGGAAGACCCAGTACTTC. Translating gives CASSPPGKTQYF.

In DNA form, the CDR3 reads TGTGCCAGCAGAGAAAGGGGGGGGGTTACTGAAGCTTTCTTT. Translating gives CASRERGGVTEAFF. The rearrangement uses TRBV6-1 and TRBJ1-1; D perhaps matches TRBD1 (6 bases). Looked up from germline, CDR1 is MNHNS and CDR2 is SASEGT. The CDR3 is 14 amino acids. The V end was cut by 6 bases, the J end by 5 bases, with 16 bases between.

The chain is built from TRBV30 and TRBJ1-4, with D possibly being TRBD1 (5 bases). V was shortened by 7 bases and J by 5 bases, with 14 bases between the two germline ends. The V gene's germline CDR1 is GTSNPN and CDR2 SVGIG (reference sequence). This CDR3 is 13 amino acids long. CDR3 region: CAFFAGVNEKLFF. CDR3 nucleotide sequence: TGTGCCTTTTTTGCGGGGGTAAATGAAAAACTGTTTTTT.

The gene calls are TRBV2 and TRBJ2-5, with D unclear. Germline V gives CDR1 SNHLY, CDR2 FYNNEI. CDR3 length: 10 residues. Trimming shortened V by 6 bases and J by 2 bases, and 1 base separated the two germline ends. The CDR3 region has the DNA TGTGCCAGCAGACAAGAGACCCAGTACTTC. Protein: CASRQETQYF. The whole variable domain, filled in from reference TRBV2 and TRBJ2-5, reads EPEVTQTPSHQVTQMGQEVILRCVPISNHLYFYWYRQILGQKVEFLVSFYNNEISEKSEIFDDQFSVERPDGSNFTLKIRSTKLEDSAMYFCASRQETQYFGPGTRLLVL.

This clone was seen at least ten times. The chain employs TRBV5-6 and TRBJ2-6; the D gene is possibly TRBD1 (5 bases). V was pared by 0 bases and J by 0 bases, with 16 bases between. Germline V gene data show CDR1 as SGHDT and CDR2 as YYEEEE. This CDR3 region has 19 residues. The CDR3 DNA is TGTGCCAGCAGCTTGGTTGGTTTTGCAGGGAACTCTGGGGCCAACGTCCTGACTTTC. It is translated as CASSLVGFAGNSGANVLTF. Supplemented by reference TRBV5-6 and TRBJ2-6, the full variable domain reads DAGVTQSPTHLIKTRGQQVTLRCSPKSGHDTVSWYQQALGQGPQFIFQYYEEEERQRGNFPDRFSGHQFPNYSSELNVNALLLGDSALYLCASSLVGFAGNSGANVLTFGAGSRLTVL.

J is TRBJ2-7 and V is TRBV5-4, with 11 bases lining up with TRBD2. The germline CDR1 and CDR2 sequences are SGHNT and YYREEE (reference sequence). This CDR3 contains 14 residues. J lost 4 bases, V lost 4 bases, and 4 bases had no gene match. DNA of the CDR3: TGTGCCAGCAGCCCAAGGACTAGCGGGTACGAGCAGTACTTC. Its protein is CASSPRTSGYEQYF.

This chain connects TRBV28 to TRBJ1-2; no clear D gene. The CDR3 is 13 residues long. Germline V gene lookup returns CDR1 MDHEN and CDR2 SYDVKM. Trimming left V 2 bases short and J 7 bases short, with 11 bases between. The CDR3: CASSLRRTGGYTF. CDR3 DNA: TGTGCCAGCAGTTTAAGGCGGACGGGTGGCTACACCTTC.

The chain has TRBV19 and TRBJ1-1; D is unclear. This CDR3 region has 13 residues. Per the germline V gene, CDR1 is LNHDA and CDR2 is SQIVND (reference sequence). Trimming shortened V by 3 bases and J by 8 bases, and 13 bases separated the two germline ends. The CDR3: CASSISRKAEAFF. The CDR3 bases are TGTGCCAGTAGTATTTCTCGAAAGGCCGAAGCTTTCTTT. Full variable domain (rest looked up from reference TRBV19 and TRBJ1-1): DGGITQSPKYLFRKEGQNVTLSCEQNLNHDAMYWYRQDPGQGLRLIYYSQIVNDFQKGDIAEGYSVSREKKESFPLTVTSAQKNPTAFYLCASSISRKAEAFFGQGTRLTVV.

V gene TRBV18 combines with J gene TRBJ1-5; D is ambiguous. Germline V gene sequence: CDR1 KGHSH, CDR2 LQKENI. V lost 1 base to trimming and J lost 0 bases, with 7 bases between them. This CDR3 is 15 amino acids long. The CDR3 nucleotides read TGTGCCAGCTCACCACGAGCAGATAGCAATCAGCCCCAGCATTTT. Translating gives CASSPRADSNQPQHF. The full variable domain, completed using reference TRBV18 and TRBJ1-5, is NAGVMQNPRHLVRRRGQEARLRCSPMKGHSHVYWYRQLPEEGLKFMVYLQKENIIDESGMPKERFSAEFPKEGPSILRIQQVVRGDSAAYFCASSPRADSNQPQHFGDGTRLSIL.